This T cell receptor beta chain was documented in a study of blood T cell repertoires in COVID-19. Study in general: There were acute and convalescent COVID-19 samples, and they came from the United States, Italy and Spain. T cells, B-cell-depleted T cells, or PBMCs provided the cDNA or gDNA that served as material.

Only in-frame clones appear in the TCRdb table, and some are missing; sequencing was by immunoSEQ multiplex PCR. Among about 220,000 clones, 80% to 90% were seen once, and the ten largest hold more than 4.5%. Germline values: CDR1 MGHRA, CDR2 YSYEKL. The CDR3 loop spans 14 amino acids. V lost 2 bases to trimming and J lost 6 bases, with 14 bases between them. The chain joins TRBV4-1 to TRBJ2-7; D may be TRBD1 (5 bases). The TCR originated in a woman aged 60 to 75 who had recovered from COVID-19. Sequenced sample: peripheral blood. The CDR3 sequence: CASSQPRDRREQYF. In nucleotides, the CDR3 is TGCGCCAGCAGCCAACCCAGGGATCGACGCGAGCAGTACTTC.